The 17 T cell receptor beta chains listed next were all sequenced from one sample in a study of T cells after yellow fever vaccination. TCRdb reanalysed the 5' RACE reads using MiXCR and keeps one entry per CDR3 protein. The sample lists roughly 330,000 distinct CDR3 sequences, almost 4% occurring once. Sequencing was performed on PBMCs, taken 5 days after the yellow fever booster vaccination. The receptors here all came from a young man who received the YFV17D yellow fever vaccine.

This clonotype was seen many times. The chain combines TRBV6-2 or TRBV6-3 with TRBJ2-2; 10 positions agree with TRBD2. The CDR3 runs to 16 residues. Germline CDR1 is MNHEY and CDR2 is SVGEGT. The J segment lost 4 bases and the V segment lost 5 bases, leaving 7 bases of the junction unmatched. CDR3 DNA: TGTGCCAGCAGTGATGTCCGACTAGCGGGCACCGGGGAGCTGTTTTTT. It codes for CASSDVRLAGTGELFF.

The chain has TRBV7-3 and TRBJ1-2; 7 bases fit TRBD1. Germline CDR1 is SGHTA and CDR2 is FQGTGA. Trimming at V came to 5 bases and at J to 6 bases, leaving 6 bases not matched to a gene. CDR3 length: 13 residues. CDR3 sequence (DNA): TGTGCCAGCAGCCAAGCTACAGGGGATGGCTACACCTTC. Translation: CASSQATGDGYTF.

This clonotype was counted ten times or more. The J gene is TRBJ1-2, the V gene TRBV5-1, with D uncertain. Germline lookup yields CDR1 SGHRS and CDR2 YFSETQ. This CDR3 region has 12 residues. The ends were cut back, 4 bases at V and 5 bases at J, with 9 bases in the middle. The DNA of the CDR3 is TGCGCCAGCAGCGACGGAGGTTATGGCTACACCTTC. Amino acid sequence: CASSDGGYGYTF.

This chain uses TRBV30 with TRBJ2-2; 7 positions agree with TRBD2. Germline V gives CDR1 GTSNPN, CDR2 SVGIG (reference sequence). V was clipped by 1 base and J by 6 bases; unmatched bases: 8. The CDR3 is made up of 15 amino acids. CDR3 region: CAWSALSGESGELFF. CDR3 DNA: TGTGCCTGGAGTGCCCTGAGCGGGGAATCCGGGGAGCTGTTTTTT.

In this sample, this clonotype turned up a few times. The chain has TRBV12-3 or TRBV12-4 and TRBJ2-3; 7 nucleotides line up with TRBD1. J lost 5 bases, V lost 6 bases, and 8 bases had no gene match. The CDR3 is 14 residues long. The DNA for the CDR3 is TGTGCCAGCAGAGTGTTTAACAGGGGAGATACGCAGTATTTT. Protein: CASRVFNRGDTQYF.

V gene TRBV5-6 combines with J gene TRBJ2-2, with 7 nucleotides matching TRBD1. CDR3 size: 16 residues. V gave up 4 bases and J gave up 4 bases; unmatched junction bases: 10. Germline-derived CDR1 and CDR2 are SGHDT and YYEEEE. CDR3: CASSAATSGGTGELFF. The DNA for the CDR3 is TGTGCCAGCAGCGCGGCAACCTCAGGGGGCACCGGGGAGCTGTTTTTT.

The CDR3 is CATSDSEEHLAYNEQFF. The CDR3 region has the DNA TGTGCCACCAGTGATTCCGAAGAACACCTCGCCTACAATGAGCAGTTCTTC. This rearrangement joins TRBV24-1 to TRBJ2-1; D gene ambiguous. The CDR3 contains 17 residues. V lost 2 bases and J lost 2, with 15 bases in between. Per the germline V gene, CDR1 is KGHDR and CDR2 is SFDVKD.

This clonotype was seen only a few times. The rearrangement uses TRBV19 and TRBJ1-2; D remains unclear. The CDR3 consists of 14 residues. V was trimmed by 1 base and J by 4 bases, leaving 10 bases between them. CDR1 and CDR2 (germline): LNHDA, SQIVND (reference sequence). The CDR3 region is CASSIASGFYGYTF. The CDR3 nucleotides read TGTGCCAGTAGTATAGCCTCTGGCTTCTATGGCTACACCTTC.

This clonotype was counted ten times or more. The gene calls are TRBV4-2 and TRBJ2-2, with D possibly matching TRBD2 (6 bases). Germline CDR1 reads LGHNA; CDR2 reads YNFKEQ. V lost 1 base and J lost 5, with 8 bases in between. The CDR3 covers 14 residues. DNA for the CDR3: TGTGCCAGCAGCCAAGTCCGGGAGACCGGGGAGCTGTTTTTT. The encoded protein is CASSQVRETGELFF.

This clonotype was seen more than once but under ten times. The CDR3 DNA reads TGTGCCAGCAGTTACTCTCTTCAGGGACTATTCACAGATACGCAGTATTTT. This gives the protein CASSYSLQGLFTDTQYF. V is TRBV6-5 and J is TRBJ2-3, with 7 bases fitting TRBD2. Germline CDR1 and CDR2: MNHEY and SVGAGI. The CDR3 is 17 residues long. Germline trimming cut 0 bases from V and 2 bases from J; bases unmatched to any gene: 8.

The chain has TRBV6-2 or TRBV6-3 and TRBJ1-5, with D perhaps TRBD1 (6 bases). From germline, CDR1 is MNHEY and CDR2 SVGEGT. The CDR3 covers 17 residues. The V end lost 0 bases, the J end lost 5 bases, and 17 bases lay between the germline ends. DNA for the CDR3: TGTGCCAGCAGTTACTCCCCCTGGGGGGGCCCACATCAGCCCCAGCATTTT. As protein: CASSYSPWGGPHQPQHF.

There are many counts of this clonotype. The chain couples TRBV5-1 to TRBJ2-7; no clear D gene. Trimming cost V 4 bases and J 0 bases, with 14 bases left between them. This CDR3 contains 15 residues. Germline V gives CDR1 SGHRS, CDR2 YFSETQ. The CDR3 loop reads CASSVYSGSSYEQYF. CDR3 nucleotides: TGCGCCAGCAGCGTCTATTCCGGGTCCTCCTACGAGCAGTACTTC.

The genes are TRBV15 and TRBJ2-1; no reliable D call. Germline CDR1 is LNHNV and CDR2 is YYDKDF (reference sequence). This CDR3 is 13 amino acids long. V lost 1 base, J lost 4 bases, and 5 bases lay in between. In nucleotides, the CDR3 is TGTGCCACCAGCAGAGTCACATACAATGAGCAGTTCTTC. As protein: CATSRVTYNEQFF.

This clonotype was found a few times. This sequence joins TRBV4-2 and TRBJ1-2; 7 bases agree with TRBD1. The CDR3 contains 17 residues. Trimming at V came to 0 bases and at J to 7 bases, leaving 14 bases not matched to a gene. Germline values: CDR1 LGHNA, CDR2 YNFKEQ. The CDR3 spells CASSQDGRRQGWGGYTF. The CDR3 coding sequence is TGTGCCAGCAGCCAAGACGGTCGGAGACAGGGTTGGGGTGGCTACACCTTC.

A few counts support this clonotype. The V gene is TRBV7-2, the J gene TRBJ2-2; D possibly corresponds to TRBD2 (5 bases). This CDR3 spans 15 amino acids. Germline values: CDR1 SGHTA, CDR2 FQGNSA. Trimming took 1 base from V and 7 from J, leaving 13 bases between them. The CDR3 protein is CASSLGLPASGELFF. The CDR3 DNA is TGTGCCAGCAGCTTAGGACTACCAGCCAGCGGGGAGCTGTTTTTT. Together with reference TRBV7-2 and TRBJ2-2, the CDR3 gives the full variable domain: GAGVSQSPSNKVTEKGKDVELRCDPISGHTALYWYRQSLGQGLEFLIYFQGNSAPDKSGLPSDRFSAERTGGSVSTLTIQRTQQEDSAVYLCASSLGLPASGELFFGEGSRLTVL.

This clonotype was observed a handful of times. This chain uses TRBV7-3 with TRBJ2-2; a weak D match, TRBD1 (6 bases). This CDR3 contains 15 residues. V was trimmed by 5 bases and J by 5 bases, leaving 15 bases between them. The germline gives CDR1 SGHTA, CDR2 FQGTGA. The CDR3 sequence is CASSQGQGTTGELFF. In DNA form, the CDR3 reads TGTGCCAGCAGCCAGGGGCAGGGGACAACCGGGGAGCTGTTTTTT.

In its sample, this clonotype was seen a few times. The J gene is TRBJ2-7, the V gene TRBV6-6; the D gene is possibly TRBD1 (6 bases). The germline gives CDR1 MNHNY, CDR2 SVGAGI (reference sequence). CDR3 size: 15 residues. Trimming left V 1 base short and J 1 base short, with 11 bases between. The CDR3 DNA follows: TGTGCCAGCAGTTACTTGTGGGACAAATCCTACGAGCAGTACTTC. Protein product: CASSYLWDKSYEQYF.